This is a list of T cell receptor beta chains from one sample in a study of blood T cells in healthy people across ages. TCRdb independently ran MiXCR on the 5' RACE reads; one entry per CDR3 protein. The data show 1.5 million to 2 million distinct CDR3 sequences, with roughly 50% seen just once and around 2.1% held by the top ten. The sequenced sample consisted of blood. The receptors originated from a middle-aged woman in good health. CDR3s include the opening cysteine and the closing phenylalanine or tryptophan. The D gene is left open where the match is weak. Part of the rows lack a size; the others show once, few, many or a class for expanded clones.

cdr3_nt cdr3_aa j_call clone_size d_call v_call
TGCGCCAGCAGCCAAGTGGAGGGATTAATGAACTATGACTACACCTTC CASSQVEGLMNYDYTF TRBJ1-2 - - TRBV4-1
TGTGCCAGCAGCGTAGGGGTCAATGAGCAGTACTTC CASSVGVNEQYF TRBJ2-5 few - TRBV9
TGTGCCAGCAGTCAAGAGGACAGGGGCGCTTTCTTT CASSQEDRGAFF TRBJ1-1 few TRBD1 TRBV7-9
TGTGCCAGCAGCCCGGGACTAGCGGGGGGCAGCCACACAGATACGCAGTATTTT CASSPGLAGGSHTDTQYF TRBJ2-3 few TRBD2 TRBV7-2
TGTGCCAGCAGTTTACGTAACACGGCTAACTATGGCTACACCTTC CASSLRNTANYGYTF TRBJ1-2 few - TRBV27
TGTGCCAGCAGCTTAGGTCCTCTAGCGGGCAACTACGAGCAGTACTTC CASSLGPLAGNYEQYF TRBJ2-7 few TRBD2 TRBV7-2
TGTGCCAGCAGTAAACCGGGACAGTCCTACGAGCAGTACTTC CASSKPGQSYEQYF TRBJ2-7 few TRBD1 TRBV27
TGCAGCGTTGAAGGTGGGGACAGAGCTAATGAGCAGTTCTTC CSVEGGDRANEQFF TRBJ2-1 - TRBD1 TRBV29-1
TGTGCCACCAGTGATTTGCAATGGGGGAGAAGGGGGCAGTTCTTC CATSDLQWGRRGQFF TRBJ2-1 few - TRBV24-1
TGCAGTGCTAGAGATCAACAGCGGGATAATTCACCCCTCCACTTT CSARDQQRDNSPLHF TRBJ1-6 once - TRBV20-1
TGTGCCAGCAGCCGGGACTACCCGTTCTACAATGAGCAGTTCTTC CASSRDYPFYNEQFF TRBJ2-1 once TRBD2 TRBV14
TGTGCCAGCAGTTCCGGACGACTAGCTCTGCAGTTCTTC CASSSGRLALQFF TRBJ2-1 few TRBD2 TRBV6-2/TRBV6-3
TGCAGTGCTAGAGATCTAGCGGGGGGCTTGGGGGATACGCAGTATTTT CSARDLAGGLGDTQYF TRBJ2-3 - TRBD2 TRBV20-1
TGTGCCAGCAGTTTAGCCCGGGGAATAAATGGCTACACCTTC CASSLARGINGYTF TRBJ1-2 - - TRBV28
TGTGCCAGCAGCCCTCCTACCAGGGACGGCGTTTCCTACGAGCAGTACTTC CASSPPTRDGVSYEQYF TRBJ2-7 once - TRBV4-2
TGTGCCGGCAGTTCAACCGGGACTAGCGGGGGCAATGAGCAGTTCTTC CAGSSTGTSGGNEQFF TRBJ2-1 - TRBD2 TRBV28
TGTGCCAGCAGCTTGTCGACAGAAGAGACCCAGTACTTC CASSLSTEETQYF TRBJ2-5 - - TRBV5-4
TGTGCCAGCAGTGAAAGGACAGGGGGTTACAATGAGCAGTTCTTC CASSERTGGYNEQFF TRBJ2-1 few TRBD1 TRBV2
TGCGCCAGCAGTGGGGGACAGGGCCGCGAGCAGTACTTC CASSGGQGREQYF TRBJ2-7 - TRBD1 TRBV10-1
TGTGCCAGCAGCGGTGTTGGGGCCAACGTCCTGACTTTC CASSGVGANVLTF TRBJ2-6 - - TRBV9
TGCAGTGTGCTGGCGGCGGGAGCAGGGAGGACTGAGGGCTACACCTTC CSVLAAGAGRTEGYTF TRBJ1-2 - - TRBV20-1
TGTGCCAGCAGACCACGCCAGGGTCGAGAGACCCAGTACTTC CASRPRQGRETQYF TRBJ2-5 few - TRBV28
TGTGCCAGCAGTTACTCAGAGAGCACAGATACGCAGTATTTT CASSYSESTDTQYF TRBJ2-3 - - TRBV6-2/TRBV6-3